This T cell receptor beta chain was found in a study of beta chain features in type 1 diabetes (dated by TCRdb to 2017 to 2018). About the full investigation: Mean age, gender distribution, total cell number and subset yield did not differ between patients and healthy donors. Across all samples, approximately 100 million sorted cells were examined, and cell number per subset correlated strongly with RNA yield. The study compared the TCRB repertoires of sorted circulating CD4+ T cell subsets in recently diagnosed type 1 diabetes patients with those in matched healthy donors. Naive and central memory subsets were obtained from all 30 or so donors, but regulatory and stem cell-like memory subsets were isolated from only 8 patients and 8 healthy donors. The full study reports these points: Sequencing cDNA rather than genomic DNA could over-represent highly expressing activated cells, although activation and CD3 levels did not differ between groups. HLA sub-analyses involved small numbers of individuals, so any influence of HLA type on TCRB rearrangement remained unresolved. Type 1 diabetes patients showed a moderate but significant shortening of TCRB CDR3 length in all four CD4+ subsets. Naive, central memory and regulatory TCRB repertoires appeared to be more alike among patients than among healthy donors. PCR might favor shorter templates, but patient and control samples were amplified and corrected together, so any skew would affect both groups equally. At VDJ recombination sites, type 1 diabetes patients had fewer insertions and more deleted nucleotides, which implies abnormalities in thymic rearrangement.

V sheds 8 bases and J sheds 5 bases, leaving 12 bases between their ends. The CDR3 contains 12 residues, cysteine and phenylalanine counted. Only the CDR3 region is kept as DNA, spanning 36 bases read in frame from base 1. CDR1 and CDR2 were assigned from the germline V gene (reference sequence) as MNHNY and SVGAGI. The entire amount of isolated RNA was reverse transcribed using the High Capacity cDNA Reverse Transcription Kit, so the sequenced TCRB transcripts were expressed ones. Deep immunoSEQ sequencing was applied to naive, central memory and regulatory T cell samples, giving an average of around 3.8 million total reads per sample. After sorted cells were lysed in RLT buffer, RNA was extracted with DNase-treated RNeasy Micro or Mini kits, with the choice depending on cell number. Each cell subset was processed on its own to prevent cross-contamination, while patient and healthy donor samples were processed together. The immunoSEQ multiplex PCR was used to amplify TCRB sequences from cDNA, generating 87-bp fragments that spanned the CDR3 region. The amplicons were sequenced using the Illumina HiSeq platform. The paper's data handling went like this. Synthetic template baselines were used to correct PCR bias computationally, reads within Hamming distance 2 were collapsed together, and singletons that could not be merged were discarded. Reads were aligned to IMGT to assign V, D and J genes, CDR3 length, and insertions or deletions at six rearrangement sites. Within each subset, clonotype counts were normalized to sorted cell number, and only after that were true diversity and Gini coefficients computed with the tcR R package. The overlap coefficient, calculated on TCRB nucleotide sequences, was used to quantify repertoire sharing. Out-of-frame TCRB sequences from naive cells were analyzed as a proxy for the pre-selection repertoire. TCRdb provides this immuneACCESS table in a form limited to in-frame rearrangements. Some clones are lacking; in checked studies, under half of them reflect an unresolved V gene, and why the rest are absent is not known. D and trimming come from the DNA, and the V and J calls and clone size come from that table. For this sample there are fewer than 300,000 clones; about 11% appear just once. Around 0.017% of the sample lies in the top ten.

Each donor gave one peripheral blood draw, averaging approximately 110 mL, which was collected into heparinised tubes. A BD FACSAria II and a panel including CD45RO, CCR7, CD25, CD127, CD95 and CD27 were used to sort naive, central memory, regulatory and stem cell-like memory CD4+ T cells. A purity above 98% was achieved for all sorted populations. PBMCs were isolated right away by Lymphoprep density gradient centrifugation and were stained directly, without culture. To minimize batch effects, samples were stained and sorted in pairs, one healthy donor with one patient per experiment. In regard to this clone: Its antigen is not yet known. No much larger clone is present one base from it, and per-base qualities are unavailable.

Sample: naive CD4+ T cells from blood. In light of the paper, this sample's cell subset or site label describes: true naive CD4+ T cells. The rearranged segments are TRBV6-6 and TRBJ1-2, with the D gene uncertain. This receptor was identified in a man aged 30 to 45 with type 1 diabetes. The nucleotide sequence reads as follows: TGTGCCAGCCGCGATGAGCCATATGGCTACACCTTC. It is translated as CASRDEPYGYTF.